This T cell receptor (beta chain) was observed in a study of blood T cell repertoires in COVID-19. The wider study: COVID-19 samples, acute and convalescent, were from the United States, Italy and Spain. The analysed material was cDNA or gDNA that came from T cells, B-cell-depleted T cells, or PBMCs.

In the original workflow: Reference gene primers were amplified, and this amplification served to estimate nucleated cell counts. The protocol was immunoSEQ multiplex PCR, while the TCRdb copy is restricted to in-frame clones and leaves out a portion. From that table come the V and J calls and clone size; the DNA was used to work out D and trimming. The sample yields around 130,000 clones, 82% seen once. In its sample, this clone was seen a few times. Germline V gene data show CDR1 as SEHNR and CDR2 as FQNEAQ (reference sequence). With V trimmed by 3 bases and J by 0 bases, 0 bases remained unmatched. CDR3 size: 14 residues.

The chain links TRBV7-9 to TRBJ2-3; the match to TRBD2 covers 7 bases. Sequenced sample: peripheral blood. The sequence was collected from a woman between 70 and 85 years old with acute or convalescent COVID-19. The CDR3 nucleotides are TGTGCCAGCAGCTTGACTAGCAGCACAGATACGCAGTATTTT. Translated, it gives CASSLTSSTDTQYF.